This T cell receptor beta chain was documented in a study of tumor and adjacent non-tumor tissue in lung cancer. Across the study: The cohort had 12 to 13 adenocarcinoma, 2 squamous cell and 1 small cell patients. On average, productive TCRbeta reads reached about 4 million per sample.

A remark on this clonotype: Its target is not known. This may come from a read error, since a much larger clone is one base off.

Study outcomes and limitations: Significantly higher TCR diversity was found in tumor than normal lung. In normal lung, the top 100 clones were significantly more dominant than in tumor.

This sample's RNA came from whole unsorted tissue. Germline V lookup: CDR1 DFQATT, CDR2 SNEGSKA (reference sequence). CDR3 length equals 12 residues. TCRbeta libraries were built with three rounds of nested PCR, modified from ARM-PCR. TCRdb re-analysed the multiplex PCR reads in MiXCR, keeping a single row per CDR3 protein. The profile covers some 120,000 distinct CDR3 sequences, with about 66% appearing a single time and roughly 13% taken by the ten largest. The source material was lung tumor tissue. The J gene is TRBJ2-1, the V gene TRBV20-1; D remains unclear. The origin of this receptor is a young man with non-small cell lung cancer. The CDR3 coding sequence is TGCAGTGCTAGACCCTACTACAATGAGCGGTTCTTC. Protein product: CSARPYYNERFF.